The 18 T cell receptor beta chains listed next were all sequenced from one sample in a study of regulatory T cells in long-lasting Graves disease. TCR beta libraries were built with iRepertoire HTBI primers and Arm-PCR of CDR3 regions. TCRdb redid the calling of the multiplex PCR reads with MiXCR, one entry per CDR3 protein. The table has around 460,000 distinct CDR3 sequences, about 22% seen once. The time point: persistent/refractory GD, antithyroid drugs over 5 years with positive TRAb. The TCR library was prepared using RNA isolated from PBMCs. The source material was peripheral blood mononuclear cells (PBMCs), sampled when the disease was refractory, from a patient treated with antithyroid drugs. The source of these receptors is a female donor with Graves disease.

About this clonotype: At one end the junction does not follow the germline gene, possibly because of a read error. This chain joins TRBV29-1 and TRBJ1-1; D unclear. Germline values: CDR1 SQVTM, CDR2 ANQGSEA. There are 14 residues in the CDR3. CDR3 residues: CGVEVRIPGAEAFF. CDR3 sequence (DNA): TGCGGCGTTGAAGTTCGGATTCCGGGTGCTGAAGCTTTCTTT.

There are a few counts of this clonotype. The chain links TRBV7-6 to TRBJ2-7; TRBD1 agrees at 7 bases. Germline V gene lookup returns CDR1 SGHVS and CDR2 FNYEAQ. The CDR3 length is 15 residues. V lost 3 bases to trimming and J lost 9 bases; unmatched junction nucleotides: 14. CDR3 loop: CASSLRQGDPGGQYF. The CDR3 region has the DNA TGTGCCAGCAGCTTGAGACAGGGAGACCCCGGCGGGCAGTACTTC.

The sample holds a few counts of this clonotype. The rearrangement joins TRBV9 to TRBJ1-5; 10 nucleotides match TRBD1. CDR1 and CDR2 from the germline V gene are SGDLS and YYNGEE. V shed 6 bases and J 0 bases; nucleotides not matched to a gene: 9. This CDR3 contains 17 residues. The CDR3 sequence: CASIPGTGVYSNQPQHF. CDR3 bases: TGTGCCAGCATTCCCGGGACAGGGGTATATAGCAATCAGCCCCAGCATTTT. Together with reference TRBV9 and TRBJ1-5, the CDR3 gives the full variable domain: DSGVTQTPKHLITATGQRVTLRCSPRSGDLSVYWYQQSLDQGLQFLIQYYNGEERAKGNILERFSAQQFPDLHSELNLSSLELGDSALYFCASIPGTGVYSNQPQHFGDGTRLSIL.

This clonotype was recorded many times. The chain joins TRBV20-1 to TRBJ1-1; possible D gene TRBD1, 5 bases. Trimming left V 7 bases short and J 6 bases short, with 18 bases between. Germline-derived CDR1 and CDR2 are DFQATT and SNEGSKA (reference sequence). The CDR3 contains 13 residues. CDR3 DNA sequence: TGCAGTGGGATTGGGGGGAGAGGCTCTGAAGCTTTCTTT. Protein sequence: CSGIGGRGSEAFF.

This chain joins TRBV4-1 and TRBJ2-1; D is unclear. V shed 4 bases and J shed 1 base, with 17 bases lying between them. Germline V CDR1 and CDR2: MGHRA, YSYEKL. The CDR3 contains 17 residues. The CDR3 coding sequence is TGCGCCAGCAGCCGAACAATCCTTAGGCAGTCCTACAATGAGCAGTTCTTC. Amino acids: CASSRTILRQSYNEQFF.

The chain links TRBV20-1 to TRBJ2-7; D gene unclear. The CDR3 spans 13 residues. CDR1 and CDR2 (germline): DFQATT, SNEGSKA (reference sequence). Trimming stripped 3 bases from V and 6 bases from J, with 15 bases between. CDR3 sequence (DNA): TGCAGTGCTAGCGGTCGGGCCTTTGGCGAGCAGTACTTC. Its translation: CSASGRAFGEQYF.

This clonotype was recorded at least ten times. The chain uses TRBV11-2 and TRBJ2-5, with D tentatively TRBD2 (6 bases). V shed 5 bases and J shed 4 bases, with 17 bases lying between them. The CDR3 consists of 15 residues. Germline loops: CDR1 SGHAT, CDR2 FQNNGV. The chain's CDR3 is CASSPRGMDGETQYF. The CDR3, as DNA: TGTGCCAGCAGCCCACGGGGGATGGATGGAGAGACCCAGTACTTC.

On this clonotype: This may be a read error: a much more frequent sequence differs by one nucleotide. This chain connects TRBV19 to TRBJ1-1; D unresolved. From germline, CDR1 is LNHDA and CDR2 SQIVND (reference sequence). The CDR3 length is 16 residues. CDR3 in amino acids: CASSFDGDWMNTEDFF. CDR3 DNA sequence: TGTGCCAGTAGTTTCGACGGAGATTGGATGAACACTGAAGATTTCTTT.

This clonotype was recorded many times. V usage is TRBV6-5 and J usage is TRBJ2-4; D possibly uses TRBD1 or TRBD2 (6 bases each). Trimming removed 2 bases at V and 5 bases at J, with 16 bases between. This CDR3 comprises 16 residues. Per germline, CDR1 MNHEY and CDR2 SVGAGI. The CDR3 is CASSYTGAEGENIQYF. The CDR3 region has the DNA TGTGCCAGCAGTTACACGGGGGCCGAAGGGGAAAACATTCAGTACTTC.

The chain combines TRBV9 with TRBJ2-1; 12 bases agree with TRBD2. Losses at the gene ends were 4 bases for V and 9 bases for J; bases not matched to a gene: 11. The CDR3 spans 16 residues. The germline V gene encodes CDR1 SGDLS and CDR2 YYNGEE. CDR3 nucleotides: TGTGCCAGCAGCCCAAGACTAGCGGGAGCTGTTGGTGAGCAGTTCTTC. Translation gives CASSPRLAGAVGEQFF.

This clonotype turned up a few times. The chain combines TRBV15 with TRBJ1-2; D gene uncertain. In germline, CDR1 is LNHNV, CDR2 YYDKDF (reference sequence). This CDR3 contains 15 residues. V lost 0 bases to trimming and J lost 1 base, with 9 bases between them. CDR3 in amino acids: CATSRDSTDNYGYTF. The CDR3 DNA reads TGTGCCACCAGCAGAGATAGTACGGATAACTATGGCTACACCTTC.

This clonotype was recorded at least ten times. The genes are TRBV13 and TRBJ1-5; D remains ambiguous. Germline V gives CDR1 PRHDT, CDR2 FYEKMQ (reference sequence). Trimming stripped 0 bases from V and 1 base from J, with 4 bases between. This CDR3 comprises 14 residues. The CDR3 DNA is TGTGCCAGCAGCTTAGGGAAGAGCAATCAGCCCCAGCATTTT. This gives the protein CASSLGKSNQPQHF.

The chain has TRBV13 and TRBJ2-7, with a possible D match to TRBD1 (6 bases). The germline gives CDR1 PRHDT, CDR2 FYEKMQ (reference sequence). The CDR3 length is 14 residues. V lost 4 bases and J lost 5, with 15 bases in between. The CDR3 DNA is TGTGCCAGCAGCTCCGAACAGGGTTTCCACGAGCAGTACTTC. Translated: CASSSEQGFHEQYF.

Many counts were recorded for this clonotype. The CDR3 sequence: CASSLRPSWTQETQYF. In nucleotides, the CDR3 is TGTGCCAGCAGCTTAAGGCCGAGTTGGACGCAAGAGACCCAGTACTTC. The chain employs TRBV7-2 and TRBJ2-5, with no clear D. This CDR3 has 16 residues. With 2 bases removed from V and 2 bases from J, the gap between germline ends came to 15 bases. The germline CDR1 and CDR2 sequences are SGHTA and FQGNSA.

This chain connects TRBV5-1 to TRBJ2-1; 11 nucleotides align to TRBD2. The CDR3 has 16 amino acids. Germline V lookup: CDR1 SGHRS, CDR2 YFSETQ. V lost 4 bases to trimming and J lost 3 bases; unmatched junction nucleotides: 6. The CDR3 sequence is CASSPGLAGHYNEQFF. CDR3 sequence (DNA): TGCGCCAGCAGCCCCGGACTAGCGGGTCACTACAATGAGCAGTTCTTC.

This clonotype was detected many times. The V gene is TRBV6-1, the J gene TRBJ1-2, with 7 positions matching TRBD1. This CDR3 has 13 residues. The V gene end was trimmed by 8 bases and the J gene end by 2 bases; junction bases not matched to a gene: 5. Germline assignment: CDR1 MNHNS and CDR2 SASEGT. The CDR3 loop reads CASEGTENYGYTF. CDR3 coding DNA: TGTGCCAGCGAGGGGACAGAAAACTATGGCTACACCTTC.

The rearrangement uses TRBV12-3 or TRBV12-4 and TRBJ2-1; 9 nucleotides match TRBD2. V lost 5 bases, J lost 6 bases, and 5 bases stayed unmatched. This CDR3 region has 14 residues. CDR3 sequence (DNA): TGTGCCAGCAGTCAGGGACTAGCAGTCAATGAGCAGTTCTTC. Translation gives CASSQGLAVNEQFF.

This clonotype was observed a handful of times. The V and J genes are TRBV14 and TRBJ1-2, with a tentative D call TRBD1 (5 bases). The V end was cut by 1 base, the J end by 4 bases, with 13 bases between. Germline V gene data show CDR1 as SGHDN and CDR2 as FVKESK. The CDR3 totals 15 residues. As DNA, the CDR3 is TGTGCCAGCAGCCAAGGGGGCCTTACTCTCTATGGCTACACCTTC. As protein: CASSQGGLTLYGYTF.